This T cell receptor beta chain originates from a study of CD8+ T cells in alopecia areata. Across the whole study: Tofacitinib treatment spanned 6 to 18 months, with 6 months off drug afterward.

The study team obtained lesional scalp punch biopsies and peripheral blood from alopecia areata patients. RNA extraction was followed by reverse transcription into cDNA, which acted as the sequencing template. Sequenced by immunoSEQ multiplex PCR; TCRdb stores in-frame clones only, minus some. The table lists 65,000 to 70,000 clones, roughly 60% of them singletons. Germline CDR1 SNHLY, CDR2 FYNNEI. The CDR3 has 11 amino acids. Trimming left V 7 bases short and J 3 bases short, with 7 bases between. This chain joins TRBV2 and TRBJ2-7, with D unclear. Sample: CD8+ T cells sorted from blood, taken at week 0. The receptor's source is a human donor with alopecia areata. The DNA of the CDR3 is TGTGCCAGCAAGTGGGACTACGAGCAGTACTTC. Translated: CASKWDYEQYF. Based on the CDR3 plus reference TRBV2 and TRBJ2-7, the full variable domain is EPEVTQTPSHQVTQMGQEVILRCVPISNHLYFYWYRQILGQKVEFLVSFYNNEISEKSEIFDDQFSVERPDGSNFTLKIRSTKLEDSAMYFCASKWDYEQYFGPGTRLTVT.